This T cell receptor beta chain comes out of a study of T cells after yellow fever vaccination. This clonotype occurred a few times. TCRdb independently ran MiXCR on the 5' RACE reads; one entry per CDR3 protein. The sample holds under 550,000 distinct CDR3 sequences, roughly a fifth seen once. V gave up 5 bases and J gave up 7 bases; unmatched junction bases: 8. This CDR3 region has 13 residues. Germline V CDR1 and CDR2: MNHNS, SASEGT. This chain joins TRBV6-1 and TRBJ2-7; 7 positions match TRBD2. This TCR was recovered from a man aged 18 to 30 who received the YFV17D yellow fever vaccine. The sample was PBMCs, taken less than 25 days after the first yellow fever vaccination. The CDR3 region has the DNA TGTGCCAGCAGTCCTCGGACTAGAGGGGAGCAGTACGTC. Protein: CASSPRTRGEQYV.